This entry concerns a single TCR beta chain. Its specificity is not known. A read error may account for a junction end that differs from germline. These data are taken from a study of early T cells in non-severe SARS-CoV-2 infection. The wider study: Bulk RNA isolated from unsorted whole blood underwent sequencing; chains were not paired. Whole-study results and caveats: VDJdb matching, biased toward anti-spike CD8 responses, missed private and CD4 specificities.

Attached unique molecular identifiers marked individual cDNA molecules. From the 5' RACE reads, TCRdb called clonotypes with MiXCR, one entry per CDR3 protein. The sample includes fewer than 85,000 distinct CDR3 sequences, approximately 13% of them seen just once. The CDR3 is 12 amino acids. Germline V gives CDR1 SGHTA, CDR2 FQGNSA. The sequencing sample was made of whole blood. This clonotype originated in an adult who was a healthcare worker with PCR-confirmed SARS-CoV-2 infection or an uninfected control (not recorded which). This chain uses TRBV7-2 with TRBJ1-1, with unresolved D. The CDR3 protein is CASSFLNAEAFF. In DNA, the CDR3 is TGTGCCAGTAGCTTTCTGAACGCTGAAGCTTTCTTT. Complete variable domain (other parts from reference TRBV7-2 and TRBJ1-1): GAGVSQSPSNKVTEKGKDVELRCDPISGHTALYWYRQSLGQGLEFLIYFQGNSAPDKSGLPSDRFSAERTGGSVSTLTIQRTQQEDSAVYLCASSFLNAEAFFGQGTRLTVV.